This TCR beta chain came from a study of monozygotic twins with inflammatory bowel disease. The template switching step added UMIs that contained a 6-nucleotide sample barcode. TCRdb reanalyzed the 5' RACE reads and collapses them to one entry per CDR3 protein, without DNA. The sample has 150,000 to 200,000 distinct CDR3 sequences. From whole blood, total RNA was isolated without any sorting of T cells. CDR1 is LGHDT, CDR2 YNNKEL, per germline (reference sequence). CDR3 length: 13 residues. Concerning this clonotype itself: What it binds is not known.

Whole-study findings and limits: Nothing supported a single strong signal or clonotype that was associated with IBD. Clonotype overlap with others was lower in IBD patients than in healthy twins, a difference that was greatest with disease activity.

The J gene is TRBJ2-1, the V gene TRBV3-1. The sample was blood. This TCR came from a human donor with ulcerative colitis or Crohn's disease, or a healthy co-twin of an affected twin (not recorded which). CDR3 residues: CASSKYLSGEQFF.